This T cell receptor beta chain was sequenced for a study of siplizumab effects on memory and regulatory T cells. From germline, CDR1 is LGHNA and CDR2 YNFKEQ. With 0 bases removed from V and 2 bases from J, the gap between germline ends came to 12 bases. This CDR3 spans 16 amino acids. Around 9.1 x 10^4 TCR templates per sample were sequenced. This table comes from immunoSEQ multiplex PCR, and its TCRdb copy is limited to in-frame clones, with some not included. The sample contains around 100,000 clones, 94% of which appear only once. The rearrangement joins TRBV4-2 to TRBJ2-3; tentatively, D is TRBD2 (6 bases). The receptor was derived from a human donor in good health. Source material: non-Treg CD4+ T cells sorted from blood. CDR3 residues: CASSQDHGGYTDTQYF. The CDR3 region has the DNA TGTGCCAGCAGCCAAGATCACGGGGGTTACACAGATACGCAGTATTTT.